Below, 30 T cell receptor beta chains from the same sample are listed, as sequenced in a study of blood T cell repertoires in COVID-19. Sequencing was performed with immunoSEQ multiplex PCR; in TCRdb, only in-frame clones are kept and a portion is missing. The top ten hold 4.5% to 7% of the sample, which has about 60,000 clones, 65% to 85% seen once. Sequencing was done on a sample of peripheral blood. The receptors come from a woman aged 70-85 years with acute or convalescent COVID-19.

The gene calls are TRBV19 and TRBJ2-7; 11 nucleotides line up with TRBD1. The V gene's germline CDR1 is LNHDA and CDR2 SQIVND (reference sequence). V shed 3 bases and J 5 bases; nucleotides not matched to a gene: 3. The CDR3 loop spans 14 amino acids. For the CDR3, the DNA is TGTGCCAGTAGTATCGGACAGGGGGCCAACGAGCAGTACTTC. Protein sequence: CASSIGQGANEQYF.

The chain recombines TRBV19 with TRBJ1-1; the D gene is possibly TRBD1 (6 bases). The CDR3 sequence is 12 residues long. Per the germline V gene, CDR1 is LNHDA and CDR2 is SQIVND (reference sequence). V dropped 5 bases and J dropped 3 bases, with 7 bases sitting between them. The CDR3 region is CASSPGDTEAFF. Written as DNA, the CDR3 is TGTGCCAGTAGTCCAGGGGACACTGAAGCTTTCTTT. Drawing the rest from reference TRBV19 and TRBJ1-1, the complete variable domain is DGGITQSPKYLFRKEGQNVTLSCEQNLNHDAMYWYRQDPGQGLRLIYYSQIVNDFQKGDIAEGYSVSREKKESFPLTVTSAQKNPTAFYLCASSPGDTEAFFGQGTRLTVV.

J is TRBJ1-5 and V is TRBV3-1 (or the pseudogene TRBV3-2); D remains ambiguous. This CDR3 contains 16 residues. Germline-derived CDR1 and CDR2 are LGHDT and YNNKEL (reference sequence). Trimming took 5 bases from V and 0 from J, leaving 14 bases between them. The CDR3 coding sequence is TGTGCCAGCAGCAGCGGTGGAGACTATAGCAATCAGCCCCAGCATTTT. Residues: CASSSGGDYSNQPQHF.

The genes are TRBV29-1 and TRBJ2-7; the D is unclear. V gave up 3 bases and J gave up 0 bases, with 9 bases separating them. Per the germline V gene, CDR1 is SQVTM and CDR2 is ANQGSEA. The CDR3 is 13 amino acids. CDR3: CSVEFPGSYEQYF. The DNA for the CDR3 is TGCAGCGTTGAGTTCCCGGGCTCCTACGAGCAGTACTTC.

The chain links TRBV3-1 (or the pseudogene TRBV3-2) to TRBJ1-3; D not certain. The germline gives CDR1 LGHDT, CDR2 YNNKEL (reference sequence). V was shortened by 0 bases and J by 7 bases, with 4 bases between the two germline ends. CDR3 length equals 12 residues. CDR3 region: CASSQEANTIYF. The CDR3 DNA reads as TGTGCCAGCAGCCAAGAGGCTAACACCATATATTTT.

The chain employs TRBV19 and TRBJ1-4; D is unresolved. Germline values: CDR1 LNHDA, CDR2 SQIVND (reference sequence). Trimming removed 7 bases at V and 7 bases at J, with 13 bases between. The CDR3 extends over 13 amino acids. This CDR3 reads CASKEVDGEKLFF. CDR3 coding DNA: TGTGCCAGTAAGGAGGTTGATGGTGAAAAACTGTTTTTT.

V gene TRBV24-1 combines with J gene TRBJ1-2; TRBD1 is a possible D gene (5 bases). Deletions cut 1 base from V and 4 bases from J, with 12 bases between. CDR1 KGHDR and CDR2 SFDVKD come from the germline V gene. This CDR3 has 15 residues. The CDR3 is CATSDFGGPLYGYTF. DNA of the CDR3: TGTGCCACCAGTGATTTCGGGGGTCCTCTCTATGGCTACACCTTC.

The chain joins TRBV7-8 to TRBJ2-4; 8 bases are a match to TRBD2. Looked up from germline, CDR1 is SGHVS and CDR2 is FQNEAQ. After removal of 2 bases from V and 0 bases from J, the junction contained 0 bases not matched to a gene. There are 15 residues in the CDR3. The CDR3 nucleotides read TGTGCCAGCAGCTTAAGCGGGGGAGCCAAAAACATTCAGTACTTC. Protein product: CASSLSGGAKNIQYF.

V is TRBV3-1 (or the pseudogene TRBV3-2) and J is TRBJ2-3, with 8 bases lining up with TRBD2. In germline, CDR1 is LGHDT, CDR2 YNNKEL (reference sequence). The junction had 3 bases not matched to a gene; V was cut back by 3 bases and J by 1 base. This CDR3 has 15 residues. The CDR3 loop is CASSHAGGGTDTQYF. In DNA form, the CDR3 reads TGTGCCAGCAGCCATGCGGGGGGTGGCACAGATACGCAGTATTTT.

The rearrangement uses TRBV11-3 and TRBJ2-3, with 9 bases aligning to TRBD2. The CDR3 has 17 residues. Per germline, CDR1 SGHNT and CDR2 YENEEA. With V trimmed by 5 bases and J by 2 bases, 11 bases remained unmatched. CDR3 residues: CASSRTKASGDTDTQYF. CDR3 nucleotides: TGTGCCAGCAGCCGAACGAAAGCTAGCGGGGACACAGATACGCAGTATTTT.

This clone was observed a few times. The chain joins TRBV2 to TRBJ2-1; 10 bases align to TRBD2. The junction had 8 bases not matched to a gene; V was cut back by 4 bases and J by 8 bases. Germline lookup yields CDR1 SNHLY and CDR2 FYNNEI. The CDR3 runs to 15 residues. CDR3 coding DNA: TGTGCCAGCAGTGTCAAGCGGGGGGGTGGAGATGAGCAGTTCTTC. Translating it yields CASSVKRGGGDEQFF.

The chain carries TRBV7-2 and TRBJ2-7; TRBD2 agrees at 8 bases. With 0 bases clipped from V and 7 bases from J, the junction kept 5 bases outside the gene matches. The CDR3 has 14 amino acids. Germline lookup yields CDR1 SGHTA and CDR2 FQGNSA. The CDR3 DNA follows: TGTGCCAGCAGCTTAGCGCGGGGGGCAAGAGAGCAGTACTTC. Its protein is CASSLARGAREQYF.

This clone was observed once. The V and J genes are TRBV19 and TRBJ1-5, with a weak D call TRBD1 (6 bases). The CDR3 contains 14 residues. Germline assignment: CDR1 LNHDA and CDR2 SQIVND (reference sequence). Trimming stripped 9 bases from V and 3 bases from J, with 15 bases between. CDR3 sequence reads: CASSGGGDNQPQHF. The CDR3 nucleotides are TGTGCCAGCTCGGGAGGGGGTGACAATCAGCCCCAGCATTTT.

The chain carries TRBV6-2 or TRBV6-3 and TRBJ1-5; weak D call: TRBD1 (6 bases). The germline CDR1 and CDR2 sequences are MNHEY and SVGEGT. V gave up 2 bases and J gave up 1 base, with 12 bases separating them. The CDR3 has 16 residues. CDR3 region: CASSYPRGGSNQPQHF. The CDR3 DNA follows: TGTGCCAGCAGTTACCCGAGGGGGGGAAGCAATCAGCCCCAGCATTTT.

The CDR3 coding sequence is TGTGCCAGCAGACCAAGGACCGCAGGGGATCAGCCCCAGCATTTT. Protein sequence: CASRPRTAGDQPQHF. The chain joins TRBV6-5 to TRBJ1-5; possibly TRBD1 for D (6 bases). This CDR3 contains 15 residues. Deletions cut 6 bases from V and 5 bases from J, with 17 bases between. Looked up from germline, CDR1 is MNHEY and CDR2 is SVGAGI.

The J gene is TRBJ2-1, the V gene TRBV7-9, with 10 nucleotides matching TRBD2. The germline gives CDR1 SEHNR, CDR2 FQNEAQ (reference sequence). J lost 0 bases, V lost 7 bases, and 12 bases had no gene match. The CDR3 runs 18 residues. The CDR3 DNA follows: TGTGCCAGCACTCGGGGGCTAGCGGGGGTGGTCTCCTACAATGAGCAGTTCTTC. Its translation is CASTRGLAGVVSYNEQFF. The full variable domain, in which reference TRBV7-9 and TRBJ2-1 provide the parts outside the CDR3, is DTGVSQNPRHKITKRGQNVTFRCDPISEHNRLYWYRQTLGQGPEFLTYFQNEAQLEKSRLLSDRFSAERPKGSFSTLEIQRTEQGDSAMYLCASTRGLAGVVSYNEQFFGPGTRLTVL.

This chain links TRBV28 with TRBJ2-7; 7 bases fit TRBD1. CDR1 is MDHEN, CDR2 SYDVKM, per germline. This CDR3 is 13 amino acids long. Trimming cost V 4 bases and J 9 bases; bases outside gene matches: 9. CDR3: CASSSTGALGQYF. CDR3 bases: TGTGCCAGCAGTTCTACAGGGGCGCTAGGGCAGTACTTC.

The chain couples TRBV28 to TRBJ2-3; D is perhaps TRBD2 (5 bases). The CDR3 runs to 15 residues. Germline V gene sequence: CDR1 MDHEN, CDR2 SYDVKM. Trimming shortened V by 2 bases and J by 2 bases, and 11 bases separated the two germline ends. CDR3 in DNA: TGTGCCAGCAGTTTACGGGATCGACCCACAGATACGCAGTATTTT. Amino acid sequence: CASSLRDRPTDTQYF.

V is TRBV27 and J is TRBJ1-4; 10 bases map to TRBD1. The CDR3 sequence is 20 residues long. Germline V lookup: CDR1 MNHEY, CDR2 SMNVEV (reference sequence). V lost 1 base and J lost 2; bases outside the gene matches: 13. CDR3 amino acids: CASSLFSFRQGARTNEKLFF. CDR3 nucleotides: TGTGCCAGCAGTTTATTTTCGTTCCGACAGGGGGCGCGGACTAATGAAAAACTGTTTTTT.

This chain joins TRBV11-2 and TRBJ1-1, with a weak D call TRBD1 (5 bases). Germline V gene sequence: CDR1 SGHAT, CDR2 FQNNGV. This CDR3 contains 16 residues. Trimming pared 0 bases from V and 1 base from J, leaving 12 bases between. Here the CDR3 reads CASSLEGTGWNTEAFF. The CDR3 bases are TGTGCCAGCAGCTTAGAGGGAACAGGATGGAACACTGAAGCTTTCTTT. Full variable domain (outside the CDR3, taken from reference TRBV11-2 and TRBJ1-1): EAGVAQSPRYKIIEKRQSVAFWCNPISGHATLYWYQQILGQGPKLLIQFQNNGVVDDSQLPKDRFSAERLKGVDSTLKIQPAKLEDSAVYLCASSLEGTGWNTEAFFGQGTRLTVV.

The chain recombines TRBV7-9 with TRBJ1-2, with 8 positions matching TRBD1. Germline CDR1 reads SEHNR; CDR2 reads FQNEAQ (reference sequence). CDR3 length: 15 amino acids. The ends lost 4 bases at V and 4 bases at J; junction bases unmatched: 8. The CDR3 reads CASSSTGERGYGYTF. CDR3 nucleotide sequence: TGTGCCAGCAGCTCGACAGGGGAGCGCGGCTATGGCTACACCTTC.

This sequence joins TRBV6-2 or TRBV6-3 and TRBJ2-7; 12 nucleotides agree with TRBD1. Unmatched junction bases numbered 8, after V lost 6 bases and J lost 5 bases. Germline V gene lookup returns CDR1 MNHEY and CDR2 SVGEGT. This CDR3 is 15 amino acids long. CDR3 coding DNA: TGTGCCAGCAGCATCGTTGGGACAGGGGGCCACGAGCAGTACTTC. Amino acid sequence: CASSIVGTGGHEQYF.

The J gene is TRBJ1-3, the V gene TRBV5-1; perhaps TRBD1 as D (5 bases). Germline CDR1 and CDR2: SGHRS and YFSETQ. The CDR3 consists of 14 residues. V was cut by 4 bases and J by 4 bases, with 12 bases left in between. CDR3 loop: CASSLGTGGNTIYF. The CDR3 nucleotides are TGCGCCAGCAGCCTAGGGACTGGCGGAAACACCATATATTTT.

This clone occurred once. This chain links TRBV29-1 with TRBJ1-1; 12 bases fit TRBD1. There are 14 residues in the CDR3. With V trimmed by 7 bases and J by 5 bases, 8 bases remained unmatched. The germline V gene encodes CDR1 SQVTM and CDR2 ANQGSEA. CDR3 sequence: CSGAGTGGGTEAFF. CDR3 nucleotides: TGCAGCGGGGCCGGGACAGGGGGCGGGACTGAAGCTTTCTTT.

The J gene is TRBJ2-1, the V gene TRBV6-5; D gene ambiguous. This CDR3 comprises 14 residues. V lost 8 bases and J 0 bases, leaving 11 bases between the germline ends. The germline gives CDR1 MNHEY, CDR2 SVGAGI. CDR3 coding DNA: TGTGCCAGCGGTCCATACAGCTCCTACAATGAGCAGTTCTTC. Translation: CASGPYSSYNEQFF.

This chain links TRBV23-1 with TRBJ2-7; 8 bases are a match to TRBD1. TRBV23-1 is designated an ORF whose function remains uncertain. Germline trimming cut 8 bases from V and 5 bases from J; bases unmatched to any gene: 14. The CDR3 has 15 residues. CDR3: CASRPPGQACNEQYF. The CDR3 DNA is TGCGCCAGCCGACCTCCGGGACAGGCCTGTAACGAGCAGTACTTC.

This chain joins TRBV6-1 and TRBJ1-3, with a weak D call TRBD1 (5 bases). Deletions cut 2 bases from V and 5 bases from J, with 13 bases between. The CDR3 has 15 residues. The germline CDR1 and CDR2 sequences are MNHNS and SASEGT. Written as DNA, the CDR3 is TGTGCCAGCAGTGAATCAGGGAATAATAGAAACACCATATATTTT. This sequence encodes CASSESGNNRNTIYF.

In its sample, this clone was seen once. CDR3 nucleotide sequence: TGTGCCAGCAGCTCCGACAGGGGAGAGACCCAGTACTTC. It codes for CASSSDRGETQYF. V usage is TRBV11-3 and J usage is TRBJ2-5; 8 nucleotides agree with TRBD1. Germline lookup yields CDR1 SGHNT and CDR2 YENEEA. V trimming: 4 bases; J trimming: 4 bases; junction bases outside the gene matches: 2. The CDR3 runs to 13 residues.

This chain joins TRBV5-1 and TRBJ2-1, with 10 bases aligning to TRBD2. CDR1 is SGHRS, CDR2 YFSETQ, per germline. The V segment lost 0 bases and the J segment 10 bases; nucleotides outside the gene matches: 7. The CDR3 has 15 residues. CDR3 region: CASSLGLAGAGEQFF. CDR3 DNA sequence: TGCGCCAGCAGCTTGGGGCTAGCGGGGGCCGGGGAGCAGTTCTTC.

J is TRBJ1-1 and V is TRBV20-1; no definite D call. V lost 6 bases and J lost 0, with 5 bases in between. This CDR3 region has 11 residues. CDR1 DFQATT and CDR2 SNEGSKA come from the germline V gene (reference sequence). Here the CDR3 reads CSAQMNTEAFF. In DNA, the CDR3 is TGCAGTGCCCAGATGAACACTGAAGCTTTCTTT.